The 14 T cell receptor beta chains below come from one sample, sequenced in a study of Graves' ophthalmopathy and Graves' hyperthyroidism. Beta-chain TCR CDR3 regions were amplified from RNA transcripts. HTBI primers served in a first-round RT-PCR, which a second-round multiplex PCR followed. MiXCR, applied by TCRdb to the multiplex PCR reads, yields one record per CDR3 protein. Of roughly 500,000 distinct CDR3 sequences in the sample, 13% to 15% were seen once. Sequenced: blood. The receptor set was obtained from a woman in her 30s with Graves' ophthalmopathy.

This clonotype was detected ten times or more. The chain has TRBV12-3 or TRBV12-4 and TRBJ1-5; D gene unclear. Trimming left V 1 base short and J 3 bases short, with 10 bases between. This CDR3 is built from 15 residues. In nucleotides, the CDR3 is TGTGCCAGCAGTTTAGGGTCTGTTCTCAATCAGCCCCAGCATTTT. Amino acids: CASSLGSVLNQPQHF.

The genes are TRBV28 and TRBJ2-2; maybe TRBD2 (5 bases). The V end was cut by 6 bases, the J end by 3 bases, with 20 bases between. CDR1 MDHEN and CDR2 SYDVKM come from the germline V gene. CDR3 size: 17 residues. The CDR3 is CASSLGGWRSDTGELFF. CDR3 coding DNA: TGTGCCAGCAGCCTTGGTGGGTGGAGGAGCGACACCGGGGAGCTGTTTTTT.

The chain combines TRBV5-1 with TRBJ1-1, with D perhaps TRBD1 (6 bases). The germline V gene has CDR1 SGHRS and CDR2 YFSETQ. The CDR3 runs 14 residues. The ends were cut back, 0 bases at V and 3 bases at J, with 9 bases in the middle. The CDR3 loop reads CASSLEAGDTEAFF. The CDR3 DNA reads TGCGCCAGCAGCTTGGAGGCAGGGGACACTGAAGCTTTCTTT.

In this sample, this clonotype turned up many times. This chain joins TRBV11-2 and TRBJ2-2; tentatively, D is TRBD1 (6 bases). The CDR3 covers 14 residues. V was cut by 4 bases and J by 9 bases, with 15 bases left in between. CDR1 SGHAT and CDR2 FQNNGV come from the germline V gene. The CDR3 region has the DNA TGTGCCAGCAGCTACGTCAGGGGCAGGAGGGAGCTGTTTTTT. Its protein is CASSYVRGRRELFF. Full variable domain (missing parts from reference TRBV11-2 and TRBJ2-2): EAGVAQSPRYKIIEKRQSVAFWCNPISGHATLYWYQQILGQGPKLLIQFQNNGVVDDSQLPKDRFSAERLKGVDSTLKIQPAKLEDSAVYLCASSYVRGRRELFFGEGSRLTVL.

This clonotype was recorded at least ten times. This chain uses TRBV6-1 with TRBJ2-7, with D possibly matching TRBD2 (7 bases). The CDR3 consists of 13 residues. The germline gives CDR1 MNHNS, CDR2 SASEGT. V dropped 8 bases and J dropped 7 bases, with 18 bases sitting between them. The CDR3 bases are TGTGCCAGCGGGGGGGGGCGTGCTGGGGAGCAGTACTTC. Residues: CASGGGRAGEQYF.

This clonotype was recorded many times. This chain uses TRBV6-1 with TRBJ1-2; 10 bases are a match to TRBD1. CDR3 length equals 13 residues. After removal of 7 bases from V and 5 bases from J, the junction contained 4 bases not matched to a gene. Germline values: CDR1 MNHNS, CDR2 SASEGT. The CDR3 here is CASMKGQGYGYTF. CDR3 nucleotide sequence: TGTGCCAGCATGAAGGGACAGGGGTATGGCTACACCTTC.

This clonotype was picked up many times. The chain recombines TRBV10-3 with TRBJ1-5; TRBD1 is a possible D gene (6 bases). This CDR3 is 15 amino acids long. CDR1 and CDR2 (germline): ENHRY, SYGVKD. Trimming removed 5 bases from V and 3 bases from J, with 14 bases in between. This CDR3 reads CAISQLQGNNQPQHF. The CDR3 region has the DNA TGTGCCATCAGTCAACTACAGGGAAACAATCAGCCCCAGCATTTT.

In this sample, this clonotype turned up many times. The J gene is TRBJ1-3, the V gene TRBV5-4, with D possibly being TRBD1 (5 bases). The CDR3 sequence is 13 residues long. The V gene's germline CDR1 is SGHNT and CDR2 YYREEE (reference sequence). V gave up 4 bases and J gave up 6 bases, with 11 bases separating them. The CDR3 is CASSPRDENTIYF. CDR3 DNA: TGTGCCAGCAGCCCTCGGGACGAAAACACCATATATTTT.

J is TRBJ2-7 and V is TRBV28; a possible D gene is TRBD2 (5 bases). Between the trimmed V and J ends, which lost 5 bases and 0 bases, there was a span of 14 bases. CDR3 size: 15 residues. Germline V gives CDR1 MDHEN, CDR2 SYDVKM. CDR3 sequence reads: CASSPYLDFSYEQYF. The CDR3 region has the DNA TGTGCCAGCAGTCCCTATTTGGACTTCTCCTACGAGCAGTACTTC.

The V call is TRBV18, the J call TRBJ1-5, with D unclear. Germline V gives CDR1 KGHSH, CDR2 LQKENI. The CDR3 has 14 amino acids. The V and J ends lost 4 bases and 0 bases respectively, with 7 bases between them. The CDR3 DNA sequence: TGTGCCAGCTCACATACAGATAGCAATCAGCCCCAGCATTTT. Its protein product is CASSHTDSNQPQHF.

This clonotype appeared many times. This chain connects TRBV13 to TRBJ2-5; the match to TRBD2 covers 9 bases. The junction had 5 bases not matched to a gene; V was cut back by 5 bases and J by 4 bases. Looked up from germline, CDR1 is PRHDT and CDR2 is FYEKMQ (reference sequence). This CDR3 comprises 14 residues. The CDR3 reads CASSRGGGAETQYF. The CDR3 DNA follows: TGTGCCAGCAGCCGCGGGGGGGGAGCAGAGACCCAGTACTTC.

This clonotype occurred once. The J gene is TRBJ1-1, the V gene TRBV19; TRBD1 is a possible D gene (6 bases). The CDR3 runs to 14 residues. Germline V gene sequence: CDR1 LNHDA, CDR2 SQIVND (reference sequence). V lost 9 bases and J lost 0, with 14 bases in between. CDR3 loop: CASLTGPVNTEAFF. For the CDR3, the DNA is TGTGCCAGCCTGACAGGACCAGTGAACACTGAAGCTTTCTTT.

This chain uses TRBV6-2 or TRBV6-3 with TRBJ1-3, with D hard to call. The V and J ends lost 8 bases and 0 bases respectively, with 8 bases between them. The CDR3 runs to 13 residues. Germline V gene data show CDR1 as MNHEY and CDR2 as SVGEGT. The CDR3 DNA follows: TGTGCCAGCGCCAGGTTCTCTGGAAACACCATATATTTT. Encoded protein: CASARFSGNTIYF.

The chain carries TRBV28 and TRBJ1-5, with D possibly being TRBD1 (5 bases). V shed 4 bases and J shed 0 bases, with 19 bases lying between them. This CDR3 comprises 18 residues. Germline V CDR1 and CDR2: MDHEN, SYDVKM. CDR3 coding DNA: TGTGCCAGCAGTTCGGCCCGATCCCGGGGGTATAGCAATCAGCCCCAGCATTTT. Protein: CASSSARSRGYSNQPQHF.